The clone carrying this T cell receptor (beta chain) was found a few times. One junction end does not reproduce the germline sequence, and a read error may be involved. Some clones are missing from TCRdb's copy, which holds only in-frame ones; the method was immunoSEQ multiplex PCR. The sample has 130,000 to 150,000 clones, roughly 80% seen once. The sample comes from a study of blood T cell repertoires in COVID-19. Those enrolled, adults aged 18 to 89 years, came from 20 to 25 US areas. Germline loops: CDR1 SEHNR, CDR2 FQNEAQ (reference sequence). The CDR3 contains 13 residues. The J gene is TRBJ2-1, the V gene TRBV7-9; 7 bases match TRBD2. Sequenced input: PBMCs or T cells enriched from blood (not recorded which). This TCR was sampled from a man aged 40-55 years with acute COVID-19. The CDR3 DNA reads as TGTGCCAGCAGCCCCCTAACGACTAGCCCAGGGATCTTC. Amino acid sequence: CASSPLTTSPGIF.